One sample yielded the 14 T cell receptor beta chains listed below, sequenced in a study of blood T cell repertoires in COVID-19. Libraries were prepared by immunoSEQ multiplex PCR; TCRdb keeps only in-frame clonotypes and omits some of them. Of some 290,000 clones listed, around 90% are singletons. Sample: peripheral blood. The source of these receptors is a middle-aged woman with COVID-19, enrolled during active disease.

This clone showed up just once. The chain carries TRBV9 and TRBJ1-4; a possible D gene is TRBD1 (5 bases). The CDR3 covers 14 residues. The ends were cut back, 4 bases at V and 8 bases at J, with 15 bases in the middle. Germline V gives CDR1 SGDLS, CDR2 YYNGEE. CDR3 sequence reads: CASSLGLQGEKLFF. In DNA, the CDR3 is TGTGCCAGCAGCTTGGGACTCCAGGGAGAAAAACTGTTTTTT. The complete variable domain, with remaining parts taken from reference TRBV9 and TRBJ1-4, reads DSGVTQTPKHLITATGQRVTLRCSPRSGDLSVYWYQQSLDQGLQFLIQYYNGEERAKGNILERFSAQQFPDLHSELNLSSLELGDSALYFCASSLGLQGEKLFFGSGTQLSVL.

V is TRBV7-2 and J is TRBJ1-2; TRBD1 is a possible D gene (5 bases). Deletions cut 8 bases from V and 6 bases from J, with 13 bases between. This CDR3 has 12 residues. Germline lookup yields CDR1 SGHTA and CDR2 FQGNSA. In nucleotides, the CDR3 is TGTGCCAGCCCCTTACAGGAGAATGGCTACACCTTC. Protein: CASPLQENGYTF.

The chain carries TRBV6-5 and TRBJ2-7; possibly TRBD2 for D (7 bases). Germline V gene lookup returns CDR1 MNHEY and CDR2 SVGAGI. The CDR3 totals 14 residues. Trimming took off 5 bases at V and 3 bases at J, with 14 bases between the two ends. This chain's CDR3 is CASSKRDTNYEQYF. For the CDR3, the DNA is TGTGCCAGCAGTAAGCGGGACACGAACTACGAGCAGTACTTC.

V is TRBV6-2 or TRBV6-3 and J is TRBJ1-5; TRBD1 is a possible D gene (5 bases). V lost 2 bases and J lost 1, with 6 bases in between. The CDR3 has 14 amino acids. CDR1 is MNHEY, CDR2 SVGEGT, per germline. For the CDR3, the DNA is TGTGCCAGCAGTTACCGACAGAGCAATCAGCCCCAGCATTTT. Translating gives CASSYRQSNQPQHF.

This chain connects TRBV10-2 to TRBJ2-3, with 7 bases matching TRBD2. V shed 8 bases, J shed 4 bases, and the junction held 12 bases outside the gene matches. Germline CDR1 and CDR2: WSHSY and SAAADI. The CDR3 totals 15 residues. CDR3 amino acids: CASSIAGRDSDTQYF. The CDR3 DNA reads as TGCGCCAGCTCCATAGCGGGTAGAGATTCAGATACGCAGTATTTT.

This rearrangement joins TRBV7-2 to TRBJ1-3; D is ambiguous. Trimming left V 2 bases short and J 1 base short, with 3 bases between. The CDR3 length is 13 residues. Germline loops: CDR1 SGHTA, CDR2 FQGNSA. The CDR3 protein is CASSLQSGNTIYF. The DNA of the CDR3 is TGTGCCAGCAGCTTACAGTCTGGAAACACCATATATTTT.

The V and J genes are TRBV7-9 and TRBJ1-4, with 9 bases lining up with TRBD1. Germline values: CDR1 SEHNR, CDR2 FQNEAQ (reference sequence). This CDR3 has 14 residues. Trimming cost V 5 bases and J 7 bases; bases outside gene matches: 5. CDR3 sequence (DNA): TGTGCCAGCAGCCAGGACAGGGGAGGTGAAAAACTGTTTTTT. Its translation is CASSQDRGGEKLFF. Based on the CDR3 plus reference TRBV7-9 and TRBJ1-4, the full variable domain is DTGVSQNPRHKITKRGQNVTFRCDPISEHNRLYWYRQTLGQGPEFLTYFQNEAQLEKSRLLSDRFSAERPKGSFSTLEIQRTEQGDSAMYLCASSQDRGGEKLFFGSGTQLSVL.

This clone was counted only a few times. The rearrangement joins TRBV7-2 to TRBJ1-2, with D maybe TRBD1 (6 bases). Trimming pared 5 bases from V and 7 bases from J, leaving 20 bases between. Germline V gene lookup returns CDR1 SGHTA and CDR2 FQGNSA. The CDR3 contains 15 residues. The CDR3 spells CASSRRGGDSGGYTF. CDR3 nucleotides: TGTGCCAGCAGCCGCCGGGGGGGCGATTCGGGTGGCTACACCTTC. Filled out from reference TRBV7-2 and TRBJ1-2, the complete variable domain reads GAGVSQSPSNKVTEKGKDVELRCDPISGHTALYWYRQSLGQGLEFLIYFQGNSAPDKSGLPSDRFSAERTGGSVSTLTIQRTQQEDSAVYLCASSRRGGDSGGYTFGSGTRLTVV.

Turning to this clone: A clone one base away is much larger, so this may be a read error. The same CDR3 arises from other DNA sequences in this sample as well. This chain uses TRBV6-4 with TRBJ2-2, with a possible D match to TRBD1 (6 bases). CDR1 and CDR2 (germline): MRHNA, SNTAGT. The CDR3 covers 13 residues. V was pared by 4 bases and J by 3 bases, with 6 bases between. This CDR3 reads CASSGTDTGELFF. The CDR3 DNA sequence: TGTGCCAGCAGTGGGACAGACACCGGGGAGCTGTTTTTT.

J is TRBJ2-3 and V is TRBV19, with D maybe TRBD1 (6 bases). V was cut by 2 bases and J by 0 bases, with 18 bases left in between. The CDR3 runs 18 residues. Per the germline V gene, CDR1 is LNHDA and CDR2 is SQIVND (reference sequence). CDR3 in amino acids: CASSIPLSGVRSTDTQYF. The CDR3 nucleotides are TGTGCCAGTAGTATACCGTTATCAGGGGTCCGTAGCACAGATACGCAGTATTTT.

The V call is TRBV6-6, the J call TRBJ1-1; TRBD1 matches at 7 bases. From germline, CDR1 is MNHNY and CDR2 SVGAGI (reference sequence). The CDR3 totals 15 residues. Trimming removed 5 bases from V and 0 bases from J; junction bases left unmatched: 6. The CDR3 coding sequence is TGTGCCAGCAGTCCCACAGGGGCACTGAACACTGAAGCTTTCTTT. Its protein is CASSPTGALNTEAFF.

The chain couples TRBV2 to TRBJ1-2; the D is unclear. The CDR3 covers 15 residues. From germline, CDR1 is SNHLY and CDR2 FYNNEI. V was pared by 6 bases and J by 2 bases, with 16 bases between. The CDR3 nucleotides read TGTGCCAGCAGCGCTAATCGTCGCCTGAACTATGGCTACACCTTC. It encodes CASSANRRLNYGYTF.

CDR3 in amino acids: CASSLYRVERSSYNSPLHF. The CDR3 nucleotides read TGTGCCAGCAGTTTATATCGGGTTGAACGGAGCTCCTATAATTCACCCCTCCACTTT. This chain uses TRBV28 with TRBJ1-6; D not resolved. Germline CDR1 is MDHEN and CDR2 is SYDVKM. CDR3 length: 19 residues. The V end was cut by 1 base, the J end by 0 bases, with 16 bases between.

The J gene is TRBJ2-5, the V gene TRBV5-1; TRBD2 is a possible D gene (5 bases). CDR1 and CDR2 from the germline V gene are SGHRS and YFSETQ. Trimming stripped 4 bases from V and 4 bases from J, with 11 bases between. This CDR3 region has 13 residues. CDR3 sequence reads: CASSGRSGETQYF. CDR3 sequence (DNA): TGCGCCAGCAGCGGTCGGAGCGGAGAGACCCAGTACTTC.